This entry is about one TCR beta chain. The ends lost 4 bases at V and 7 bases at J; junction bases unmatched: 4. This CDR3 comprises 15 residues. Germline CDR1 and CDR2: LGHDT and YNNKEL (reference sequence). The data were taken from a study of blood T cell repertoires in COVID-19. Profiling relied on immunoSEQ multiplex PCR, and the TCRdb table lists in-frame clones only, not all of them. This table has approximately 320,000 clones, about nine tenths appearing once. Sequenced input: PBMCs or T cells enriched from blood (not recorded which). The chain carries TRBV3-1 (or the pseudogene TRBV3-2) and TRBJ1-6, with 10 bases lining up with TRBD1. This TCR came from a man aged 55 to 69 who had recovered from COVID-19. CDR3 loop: CASSPTGGANSPLHF. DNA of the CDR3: TGTGCCAGCAGCCCGACAGGGGGCGCGAATTCACCCCTCCACTTT.